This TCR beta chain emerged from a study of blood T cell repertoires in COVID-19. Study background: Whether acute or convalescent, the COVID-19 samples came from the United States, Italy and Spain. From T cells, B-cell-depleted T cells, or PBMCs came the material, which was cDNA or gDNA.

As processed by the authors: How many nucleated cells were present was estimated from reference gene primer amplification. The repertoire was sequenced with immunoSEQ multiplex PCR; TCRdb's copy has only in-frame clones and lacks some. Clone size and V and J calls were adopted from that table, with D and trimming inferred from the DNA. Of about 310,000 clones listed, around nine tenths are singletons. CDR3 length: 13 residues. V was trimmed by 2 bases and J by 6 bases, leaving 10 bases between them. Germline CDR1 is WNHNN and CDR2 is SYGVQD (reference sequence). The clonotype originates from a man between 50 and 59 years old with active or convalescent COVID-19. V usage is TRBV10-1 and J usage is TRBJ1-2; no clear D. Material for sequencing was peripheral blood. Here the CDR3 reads CASSEGRYDGYTF. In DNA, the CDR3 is TGCGCCAGCAGTGAGGGCAGGTATGATGGCTACACCTTC.